The rows below give T cell receptor beta chains drawn from one sample of a study of blood T cell repertoires in COVID-19. Here immunoSEQ multiplex PCR was the method, and the copy in TCRdb shows in-frame clones only, minus some. The sample lists 150,000 to 200,000 clones; approximately 90% were seen once. The sample was PBMCs or T cells enriched from blood (not recorded which). The source of these receptors is a woman aged 40 to 55 in a cohort exposed to, infected with or recovered from COVID-19 (not recorded which). Each CDR3 is given with its conserved first and last residue. The D gene is left open where the match is weak. Only part of the rows carry a size: once, few, many, or a class if the clone is expanded.

J gene,clone size,V gene,D gene,CDR3 protein,CDR3 DNA
TRBJ1-1,.,TRBV7-8,.,CASSLGRGGTEAFF,TGTGCCAGCAGCTTAGGAAGGGGAGGCACTGAAGCTTTCTTT
TRBJ2-7,.,TRBV27,.,CASRAGYEQYF,TGTGCCAGCCGGGCGGGCTACGAGCAGTACTTC
TRBJ1-2,.,TRBV24-1,TRBD1,CATQDRGSNYGYTF,TGTGCCACGCAGGACAGGGGGTCCAACTATGGCTACACCTTC
TRBJ1-2,few,TRBV3-1/TRBV3-2,.,CASSQAGADLGYTF,TGTGCCAGCAGCCAAGCAGGGGCTGATCTTGGCTACACCTTC
TRBJ1-5,.,TRBV28,TRBD1,CASSLGGQLRNQPQHF,TGTGCCAGCAGTTTGGGGGGACAGCTCCGAAATCAGCCCCAGCATTTT
TRBJ1-2,.,TRBV7-9,.,CASSPVVGGNYGYTF,TGTGCCAGCAGTCCTGTAGTAGGCGGGAACTATGGCTACACCTTC
TRBJ2-3,.,TRBV29-1,TRBD1,CSEQQGLGLTDTQYF,TGCAGCGAACAACAGGGGTTGGGGTTGACAGATACGCAGTATTTT
TRBJ1-6,.,TRBV7-9,TRBD1,CASSLLGQGKSPLHF,TGTGCCAGCAGCTTATTGGGACAGGGAAAGTCACCCCTCCACTTT
TRBJ2-5,.,TRBV10-1,.,CASSEAGEETQYF,TGCGCCAGCAGTGAGGCAGGGGAAGAGACCCAGTACTTC
TRBJ2-4,.,TRBV11-2,TRBD1,CAIGGQGSLRVYF,TGTGCCATCGGGGGACAGGGCTCTCTCAGAGTGTACTTC
TRBJ1-2,.,TRBV29-1,TRBD1,CSVNFPGQGRNGGYTF,TGCAGCGTTAATTTCCCGGGACAGGGGAGAAATGGTGGCTACACCTTC
TRBJ2-1,.,TRBV20-1,TRBD2,CSASTISPGLAFDEQFF,TGCAGTGCTAGTACGATCTCCCCGGGACTAGCGTTCGATGAGCAGTTCTTC
TRBJ2-6,.,TRBV19,TRBD1,CASSMGTELAGANVLTF,TGTGCCAGTAGTATGGGGACAGAATTAGCCGGGGCCAACGTCCTGACTTTC
TRBJ2-7,medium-sized,TRBV9,TRBD2,CASSASGATSIYEQYF,TGTGCCAGCAGCGCTAGCGGGGCCACCTCTATCTACGAGCAGTACTTC
TRBJ2-5,.,TRBV3-1/TRBV3-2,.,CASSPEWGVGYF,TGTGCCAGCAGCCCCGAGTGGGGGGTCGGGTACTTC
TRBJ2-3,.,TRBV19,.,CASSRTGWVTDTQYF,TGTGCCAGTAGTAGAACAGGGTGGGTCACAGATACGCAGTATTTT
TRBJ2-5,once,TRBV5-4,TRBD1,CASSERQGMETQYF,TGTGCCAGCAGCGAACGACAGGGGATGGAGACCCAGTACTTC
TRBJ2-1,.,TRBV7-9,.,CASSFLAGPYNEQFF,TGTGCCAGCAGCTTCTTGGCAGGGCCCTACAATGAGCAGTTCTTC
TRBJ2-3,once,TRBV19,TRBD1,CASTPTGRTDTQYF,TGTGCCAGTACACCGACAGGGCGCACAGATACGCAGTATTTT
TRBJ2-2,.,TRBV11-1,TRBD1,CASKPSGTGIIGELFF,TGTGCCAGCAAACCAAGCGGGACAGGGATCATCGGGGAGCTGTTTTTT
TRBJ2-7,.,TRBV7-2,TRBD1,CASSQAGTVPYEQYF,TGTGCCAGCAGCCAAGCCGGGACAGTCCCCTACGAGCAGTACTTC
TRBJ2-3,.,TRBV27,.,CASTGGGGPPSPRDTQYF,TGTGCCAGCACCGGAGGGGGGGGCCCTCCATCTCCTCGGGATACGCAGTATTTT
TRBJ1-1,.,TRBV6-1,.,CASSDGKVNTEAFF,TGTGCCAGCAGTGACGGGAAGGTGAACACTGAAGCTTTCTTT
TRBJ2-4,few,TRBV19,TRBD2,CASSFGLAGKNIQYF,TGTGCCAGTAGTTTCGGACTAGCGGGTAAAAACATTCAGTACTTC
TRBJ1-6,.,TRBV25-1,TRBD1,CASSERTGGRSPLHF,TGTGCCAGCAGTGAAAGGACAGGGGGTCGTTCACCCCTCCACTTT
TRBJ1-3,.,TRBV12-2,.,CASRLAHEGSGNTIYF,TGTGCAAGTCGCTTAGCGCATGAGGGCTCTGGAAACACCATATATTTT
TRBJ1-1,.,TRBV15,TRBD1,CATSRESGGMNTEAFF,TGTGCCACCAGCAGAGAGTCAGGGGGGATGAACACTGAAGCTTTCTTT
TRBJ1-1,.,TRBV5-6,.,CASSLRGDTEAFF,TGTGCCAGCAGCTTACGGGGGGACACTGAAGCTTTCTTT
TRBJ1-2,.,TRBV7-9,.,CASSLTQGYYGYTF,TGTGCCAGCAGCTTAACCCAGGGATACTATGGCTACACCTTC
TRBJ1-1,.,TRBV28,.,CASRIGGGRGRNTEAFF,TGTGCCAGCAGAATCGGGGGTGGTCGGGGGAGGAACACTGAAGCTTTCTTT
TRBJ1-2,.,TRBV6-4,TRBD1,CASSGTPGTGGDGYTF,TGTGCCAGCAGTGGCACCCCCGGGACAGGGGGCGATGGCTACACCTTC
TRBJ2-4,.,TRBV29-1,.,CSAEGGLKNIQYF,TGCAGCGCCGAGGGGGGGTTAAAAAACATTCAGTACTTC
TRBJ2-1,.,TRBV5-1,TRBD2,CASSKGPSGFDEQFF,TGCGCCAGCAGCAAGGGACCTAGCGGGTTCGATGAGCAGTTCTTC
TRBJ1-6,.,TRBV7-9,.,CASSLFVSKRSYNSPLHF,TGTGCCAGCAGCTTATTTGTCAGTAAGCGCTCCTATAATTCACCCCTCCACTTT
TRBJ2-1,.,TRBV4-1,.,CASSQDRQGYNEQFF,TGCGCCAGCAGCCAAGATCGGCAGGGCTACAATGAGCAGTTCTTC
TRBJ1-1,.,TRBV18,TRBD1,CASSETGETEAFF,TGTGCCAGCTCCGAGACAGGGGAGACTGAAGCTTTCTTT
TRBJ2-5,.,TRBV29-1,.,CSVDATGLYQETQYF,TGCAGCGTTGACGCTACAGGGCTCTACCAAGAGACCCAGTACTTC
TRBJ1-2,once,TRBV6-5,.,CASRWRSSGGYTF,TGTGCCAGCAGGTGGAGGTCTTCCGGCGGCTACACCTTC
TRBJ2-1,.,TRBV10-1,TRBD2,CASSLSGSGEQFF,TGCGCCAGCAGTCTTAGCGGGAGTGGTGAGCAGTTCTTC
TRBJ1-3,once,TRBV19,.,CASSIASSGNTIYF,TGTGCCAGTAGTATAGCCAGCTCTGGAAACACCATATATTTT
TRBJ1-6,once,TRBV28,TRBD1,CASSLLDRGYNSPLHF,TGTGCCAGCAGTTTATTGGACAGGGGTTATAATTCACCCCTCCACTTT
TRBJ2-1,.,TRBV27,TRBD2,CASSSGLAGGFNEQFF,TGTGCCAGCAGTTCGGGACTAGCGGGGGGGTTCAATGAGCAGTTCTTC
TRBJ2-5,once,TRBV21-1,.,CASSKVQGRKTQYF,TGTGCCAGCAGCAAAGTCCAGGGCCGGAAGACCCAGTACTTC
TRBJ1-5,.,TRBV7-2,.,CASSLVGGDQPQHF,TGTGCCAGCAGCTTAGTGGGAGGTGATCAGCCCCAGCATTTT
TRBJ1-1,once,TRBV4-3,.,CASSQRGVFTEAFF,TGCGCCAGCAGCCAAAGAGGTGTCTTCACTGAAGCTTTCTTT
TRBJ1-1,.,TRBV27,TRBD1,CASKQGAGTEAFF,TGTGCCAGCAAACAGGGGGCTGGGACTGAAGCTTTCTTT
TRBJ1-1,.,TRBV11-2,TRBD1,CASSLDVSGGDTEAFF,TGTGCCAGCAGCTTAGATGTGTCAGGGGGCGACACTGAAGCTTTCTTT
TRBJ1-5,.,TRBV7-2,TRBD1,CASSQRQGNQPQHF,TGTGCCAGCAGCCAGAGACAGGGTAATCAGCCCCAGCATTTT
TRBJ2-5,.,TRBV9,.,CASSSTQGRRIKGSETQYF,TGTGCCAGCAGTTCTACCCAGGGGAGAAGGATCAAGGGATCAGAGACCCAGTACTTC
TRBJ2-5,.,TRBV5-5,.,CASSLLTVQETQYF,TGTGCCAGCAGCTTGTTGACTGTCCAAGAGACCCAGTACTTC
TRBJ2-7,.,TRBV27,.,CASSFQRRVKLYEQYF,TGTGCCAGCAGTTTTCAGAGGAGGGTGAAACTCTACGAGCAGTACTTC
TRBJ2-2,.,TRBV6-4,.,CASSQTSDTGELFF,TGTGCCAGCAGTCAGACTAGTGACACCGGGGAGCTGTTTTTT
TRBJ1-1,few,TRBV6-2/TRBV6-3,.,CASNPGGAAGAFF,TGTGCCAGCAACCCCGGGGGGGCCGCCGGGGCTTTCTTT